Sequencing of this T cell receptor beta chain was carried out in a study of cytomegalovirus exposure and HLA in healthy donors. V lost 1 base and J lost 0, with 8 bases in between. Germline loops: CDR1 SGHRS, CDR2 YFSETQ. The CDR3 has 15 residues. The PCR employed 60 Vbeta primers together with 13 Jbeta primers. The protocol was immunoSEQ multiplex PCR, while the TCRdb copy is restricted to in-frame clones and leaves out a portion. Of around 100,000 clones listed, roughly 88% are singletons. The rearrangement joins TRBV5-1 to TRBJ1-3; D remains ambiguous. The origin of this receptor is a woman between 18 and 29 years old in good health and CMV-seronegative. Sequenced: PBMCs. DNA for the CDR3: TGCGCCAGCAGCTTGTCGGTTAACTCTGGAAACACCATATATTTT. This encodes CASSLSVNSGNTIYF.